This TCR beta chain is drawn from a study of CD8+ T cells in alopecia areata. Treatment noted: oral pan-JAK inhibitor, 5-10 mg twice daily. Germline V gene lookup returns CDR1 SGHDT and CDR2 YYEEEE. The CDR3 runs to 12 residues. Trimming removed 6 bases from V and 6 bases from J, with 10 bases in between. Following extraction, RNA underwent reverse transcription to cDNA, which served as the sequencing template. TCRdb keeps only in-frame clones here, not all; method: immunoSEQ multiplex PCR. The repertoire holds about 180,000 clones, with about 55% as singletons. Source: CD8+ T cells sorted from blood, taken at week 24, from a patient treated with tofacitinib. The J gene is TRBJ1-5, the V gene TRBV5-6; D unclear. This receptor was taken from a human donor with alopecia areata. Here the CDR3 DNA reads TGTGCCAGCACTGCGACGGGTCAGCCCCAGCATTTT. Residues: CASTATGQPQHF.